Here is one T cell receptor beta chain with its context. The repertoire was sequenced with immunoSEQ multiplex PCR; TCRdb's copy has only in-frame clones and lacks some. Of 150,000 or so clones listed, just under 85% are singletons. The data stem from a study of blood T cell repertoires in COVID-19. For the study at large: Acute and convalescent COVID-19 samples came from the United States, Italy and Spain.

The TCR comes from an older woman with acute or convalescent COVID-19. Sequencing input: peripheral blood.

CDR3 DNA sequence: TGTGCCTGGAGTTACAGGGTTGGAAACCCTGAAGCTTTCTTT. Encoded protein: CAWSYRVGNPEAFF. This chain links TRBV30 with TRBJ1-1, with a possible D match to TRBD1 (6 bases). Trimming removed 2 bases at V and 6 bases at J, with 16 bases between. The CDR3 length is 14 residues. Germline V gene lookup returns CDR1 GTSNPN and CDR2 SVGIG (reference sequence).